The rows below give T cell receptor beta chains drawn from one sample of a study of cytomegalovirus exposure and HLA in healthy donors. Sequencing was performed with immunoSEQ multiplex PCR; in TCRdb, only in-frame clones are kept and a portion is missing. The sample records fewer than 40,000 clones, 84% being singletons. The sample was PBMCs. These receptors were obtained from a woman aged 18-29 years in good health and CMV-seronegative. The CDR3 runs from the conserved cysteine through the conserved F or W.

CDR3 protein: CASSLGPGGGYPF; V gene: TRBV6-5; J gene: TRBJ1-2
CDR3 protein: CASMANYEQYF; V gene: TRBV28; J gene: TRBJ2-7
CDR3 protein: CASSFGGQGEGEQFF; V gene: TRBV5-7; J gene: TRBJ2-1
CDR3 protein: CASSYGRDSYEQYF; V gene: TRBV27; J gene: TRBJ2-7
CDR3 protein: CASSPGSPYSNQPQHF; V gene: TRBV18; J gene: TRBJ1-5
CDR3 protein: CASSFSPGLGFTEAFF; V gene: TRBV9; J gene: TRBJ1-1
CDR3 protein: CASSLEQKSGYTF; V gene: TRBV7-2; J gene: TRBJ1-2
CDR3 protein: CASSITSGPSYEQYF; V gene: TRBV19; J gene: TRBJ2-7
CDR3 protein: CASSIERGGTEAFF; V gene: TRBV19; J gene: TRBJ1-1
CDR3 protein: CASSRSGRTETQYF; V gene: TRBV5-8; J gene: TRBJ2-5
CDR3 protein: CASSQGPSGGIRNIQYF; V gene: TRBV7-2; J gene: TRBJ2-4
CDR3 protein: CASSQGPSGTEQYF; V gene: TRBV4-1; J gene: TRBJ2-7
CDR3 protein: CASSQEGTSPYNEQFF; V gene: TRBV4-3; J gene: TRBJ2-1
CDR3 protein: CASGTQPQHF; V gene: TRBV6-5; J gene: TRBJ1-5
CDR3 protein: CASSAQQGPYEQYF; V gene: TRBV9; J gene: TRBJ2-7
CDR3 protein: CASSVETGGGSETQYF; V gene: TRBV28; J gene: TRBJ2-5
CDR3 protein: CASSYSLGSEQFF; V gene: TRBV27; J gene: TRBJ2-1
CDR3 protein: CASSTAAKNIQYF; V gene: TRBV2; J gene: TRBJ2-4
CDR3 protein: CASSMNPPGLAGGNEQFF; V gene: TRBV2; J gene: TRBJ2-1
CDR3 protein: CASSNSLDTQYF; V gene: TRBV18; J gene: TRBJ2-3
CDR3 protein: CASSRSNGNTIYF; V gene: TRBV28; J gene: TRBJ1-3
CDR3 protein: CASSLRGLAGELFF; V gene: TRBV5-8; J gene: TRBJ2-2
CDR3 protein: CASTMNTEAFF; V gene: TRBV6-5; J gene: TRBJ1-1
CDR3 protein: CASSQYSPDRGETQYF; V gene: TRBV4-1; J gene: TRBJ2-5
CDR3 protein: CAWRGLAIYEQYF; V gene: TRBV30; J gene: .
CDR3 protein: CASKGGRAINQPQHF; V gene: TRBV5-1; J gene: TRBJ1-5
CDR3 protein: CASSLDLRTIPTDTQYF; V gene: TRBV5-4; J gene: TRBJ2-3
CDR3 protein: CASSRLAPITDTQYF; V gene: TRBV19; J gene: TRBJ2-3
CDR3 protein: CASSGTGSTEAFF; V gene: TRBV6-5; J gene: TRBJ1-1
CDR3 protein: CASSYDRIRYEQYF; V gene: TRBV6-6; J gene: TRBJ2-7
CDR3 protein: CASSLVLADSSSYNEQFF; V gene: TRBV7-6; J gene: TRBJ2-1
CDR3 protein: CATSRSSLAGYQETQYF; V gene: TRBV15; J gene: TRBJ2-5
CDR3 protein: CASSLDKNTQHF; V gene: TRBV6-6; J gene: TRBJ1-5
CDR3 protein: CASSLLTDTQYF; V gene: TRBV7-9; J gene: TRBJ2-3
CDR3 protein: CASSFLQGAYNQPQHF; V gene: TRBV28; J gene: TRBJ1-5
CDR3 protein: CASSILHRSNQPQHF; V gene: TRBV19; J gene: TRBJ1-5
CDR3 protein: CAWSVSSYGYTF; V gene: TRBV30; J gene: TRBJ1-2
CDR3 protein: CASSYSSLAVNYEQYF; V gene: TRBV6-5; J gene: TRBJ2-7
CDR3 protein: CASSHPGTTTYEQYF; V gene: TRBV5-4; J gene: TRBJ2-7
CDR3 protein: CASSLTGQGTDTQYF; V gene: TRBV11-3; J gene: TRBJ2-3
CDR3 protein: CSVEDPWPRPGAFFTEAFF; V gene: TRBV29-1; J gene: TRBJ1-1
CDR3 protein: CASMAGGLDEQFF; V gene: TRBV7-9; J gene: TRBJ2-1
CDR3 protein: CASSKGQVSRSYGYTF; V gene: TRBV19; J gene: TRBJ1-2
CDR3 protein: CASSPPSSYEQYF; V gene: TRBV21-1; J gene: TRBJ2-7
CDR3 protein: CASTKSSGGTGELFF; V gene: TRBV6-5; J gene: TRBJ2-2
CDR3 protein: CASSPQGLSYNEQFF; V gene: TRBV7-3; J gene: TRBJ2-1
CDR3 protein: CASSVGGTDTQYF; V gene: TRBV9; J gene: TRBJ2-3
CDR3 protein: CASSQVKAGSAGNTIYF; V gene: TRBV4-3; J gene: TRBJ1-3
CDR3 protein: CASSLDRSGGSSYNEQFF; V gene: TRBV27; J gene: TRBJ2-1
CDR3 protein: CASSDLRTGLTEAFF; V gene: TRBV25-1; J gene: TRBJ1-1
CDR3 protein: CASSPRDRGTYEQYF; V gene: TRBV28; J gene: TRBJ2-7
CDR3 protein: CASRPGSERTDTQYF; V gene: TRBV5-1; J gene: TRBJ2-3
CDR3 protein: CASSLDRDGEQYF; V gene: TRBV5-4; J gene: TRBJ2-7